The rows below give T cell receptor beta chains drawn from one sample of a study of blood T cells in healthy people across ages. Each CDR3 protein is one row after TCRdb ran MiXCR on the 5' RACE reads. The table includes 1.5 million to 2 million distinct CDR3 sequences, 28% detected once. Source material: blood. These TCRs come from a woman aged 25 to 39 in good health. Both conserved end residues are part of each CDR3. A D gene is named only where the DNA matches it firmly. Clone size is shown for a subset of rows, as once, few, many or a class of expanded clone.

size | D | J | V | DNA | CDR3
NA | TRBD2 | TRBJ2-1 | TRBV27 | TGTGCCAGCAGTCGCCTAGGACAGCGGGGGGGATCCTACAATGAGCAGTTCTTC | CASSRLGQRGGSYNEQFF
NA | NA | TRBJ2-3 | TRBV11-2 | TGTGCCAGCAGCTTACCACAGGGCGGCGGGTTCTTCCTTACAGATACGCAGTATTTT | CASSLPQGGGFFLTDTQYF
NA | TRBD1 | TRBJ2-1 | TRBV3-1 | TGTGCCAGCAGCGATTACCGGGACAGGGGGCTCAATGAGCAGTTCTTC | CASSDYRDRGLNEQFF
many | NA | TRBJ1-2 | TRBV5-1 | TGCGCCAGCAGCTTGGCCTCGGAAAACTATGGCTACACCTTC | CASSLASENYGYTF
many | NA | TRBJ2-7 | TRBV11-2 | TGTGCCAGCAGCTTAAGAACCTCCTACGAGCAGTACTTC | CASSLRTSYEQYF
NA | NA | TRBJ1-5 | TRBV7-9 | TGTGCCAGCAGCTTAGTGGGGGGGACTCAGCCCCAGCATTTT | CASSLVGGTQPQHF
NA | NA | TRBJ2-7 | TRBV20-1 | TGCAGTGCCCTATTGGGCTCCTACAATGAGCAGTACTTC | CSALLGSYNEQYF
NA | TRBD1 | TRBJ2-7 | TRBV27 | TGTGCCAGCAGTTTGGGCCGGACAGGGATTTACGAGCAGTACTTC | CASSLGRTGIYEQYF
NA | NA | TRBJ1-1 | TRBV14 | TGTGCCAGCAGTGAAGGACGAGGACCTCTCACTGAAGCTTTCTTT | CASSEGRGPLTEAFF
NA | TRBD2 | TRBJ2-5 | TRBV12-3/TRBV12-4 | TGTGCCAGCAGTCCCCGGGTAGCGGGGGGGCCCGTTGACTGGGAGACCCAGTACTTC | CASSPRVAGGPVDWETQYF
few | NA | TRBJ1-1 | TRBV29-1 | TGCAGCGTTGAGCACGGAACACGGGCCGGTGGAGCTTTCTTT | CSVEHGTRAGGAFF
NA | TRBD2 | TRBJ2-3 | TRBV20-1 | TGCAGTGCTCCACGGGGGGACACAGATACGCAGTATTTT | CSAPRGDTDTQYF
NA | NA | TRBJ2-5 | TRBV5-1 | TGCGCCAGCAGCTTGCCATCGGGGGAGAGAAAGACCCAGTACTTC | CASSLPSGERKTQYF
NA | NA | TRBJ2-2 | TRBV27 | TGTGCCAGCACTAGAGTAAACACCGGGGAGCTGTTTTTT | CASTRVNTGELFF
few | TRBD1 | TRBJ2-1 | TRBV7-9 | TGTGCCAGCAACAGACAGGGGCCCTCCTACGAGCAGTTCTTC | CASNRQGPSYEQFF